The sample holds many counts of the clone carrying this T cell receptor beta chain. Its antigen is unidentified. The source of the sample is a study of T cell repertoires in cytomegalovirus infection. Study details: Public signatures in TCR beta pointed to CMV infection and matching HLA type.

V dropped 5 bases and J dropped 4; count of bases not matched to a gene: 3. The germline CDR1 and CDR2 sequences are SGHTA and FQGNSA. This CDR3 contains 13 residues. Using its own MiXCR run on the reads, TCRdb lists one record per CDR3 protein. The sample records about 150,000 distinct CDR3 sequences, 23% being singletons. Overall study findings and caveats: Identification of carriers of CMV plus the relevant HLA was achieved through cumulative public TCR beta family frequency. The ex vivo response showed dominance by HLA-C-restricted CMV-specific TCR beta clonotypes.

J is TRBJ1-2 and V is TRBV7-2; TRBD1 matches at 8 bases. The TCR comes from a human donor in good health (CMV status not recorded). Some clones in this sample may be carry-over from other donors' samples. The sequenced sample consisted of PBMCs. CDR3 region: CASSQGQGYGYTF. The CDR3 DNA sequence: TGTGCCAGCAGCCAAGGACAGGGCTATGGCTACACCTTC.